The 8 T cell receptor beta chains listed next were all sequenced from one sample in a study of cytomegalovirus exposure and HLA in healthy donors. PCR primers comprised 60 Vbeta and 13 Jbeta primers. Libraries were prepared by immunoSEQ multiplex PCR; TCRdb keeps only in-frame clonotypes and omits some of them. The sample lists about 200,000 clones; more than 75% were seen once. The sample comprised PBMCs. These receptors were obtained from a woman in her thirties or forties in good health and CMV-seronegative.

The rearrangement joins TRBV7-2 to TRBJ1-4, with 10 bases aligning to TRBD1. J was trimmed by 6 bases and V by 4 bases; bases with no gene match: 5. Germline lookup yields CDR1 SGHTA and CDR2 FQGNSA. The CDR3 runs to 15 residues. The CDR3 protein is CASSSTGGADEKLFF. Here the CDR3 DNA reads TGTGCCAGCAGCTCGACAGGGGGCGCCGATGAAAAACTGTTTTTT.

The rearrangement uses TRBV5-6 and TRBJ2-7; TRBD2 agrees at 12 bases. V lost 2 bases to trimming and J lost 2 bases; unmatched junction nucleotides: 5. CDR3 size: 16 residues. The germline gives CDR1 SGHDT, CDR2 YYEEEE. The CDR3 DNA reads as TGTGCCAGCAGCTTTGGGCTAGCGGGAGGGCCCTACGAGCAGTACTTC. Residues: CASSFGLAGGPYEQYF. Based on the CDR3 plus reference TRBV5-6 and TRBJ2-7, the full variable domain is DAGVTQSPTHLIKTRGQQVTLRCSPKSGHDTVSWYQQALGQGPQFIFQYYEEEERQRGNFPDRFSGHQFPNYSSELNVNALLLGDSALYLCASSFGLAGGPYEQYFGPGTRLTVT.

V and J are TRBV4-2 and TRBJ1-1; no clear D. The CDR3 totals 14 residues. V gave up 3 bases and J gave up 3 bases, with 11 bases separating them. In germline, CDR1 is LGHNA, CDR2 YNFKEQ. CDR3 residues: CASSHEKLYTEAFF. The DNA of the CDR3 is TGTGCCAGCAGCCATGAAAAGCTTTACACTGAAGCTTTCTTT.

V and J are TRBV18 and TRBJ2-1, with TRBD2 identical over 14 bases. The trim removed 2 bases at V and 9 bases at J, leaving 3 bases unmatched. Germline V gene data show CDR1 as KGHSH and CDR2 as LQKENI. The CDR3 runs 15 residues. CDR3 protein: CASSPGTSGSSEQFF. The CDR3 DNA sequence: TGTGCCAGCTCACCAGGGACTAGCGGGAGTTCTGAGCAGTTCTTC.

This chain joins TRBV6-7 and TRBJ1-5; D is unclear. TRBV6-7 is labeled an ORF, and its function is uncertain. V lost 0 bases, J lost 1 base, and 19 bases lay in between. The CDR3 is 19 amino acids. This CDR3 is CASSYSILAKEGSNQPQHF. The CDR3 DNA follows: TGTGCCAGCAGTTACTCGATCTTGGCCAAGGAGGGCAGCAATCAGCCCCAGCATTTT.

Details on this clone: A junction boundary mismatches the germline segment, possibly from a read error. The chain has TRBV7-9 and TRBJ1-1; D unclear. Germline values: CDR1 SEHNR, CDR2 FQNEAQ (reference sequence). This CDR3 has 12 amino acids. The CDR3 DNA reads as TGTTCCAGCAGCAGAGAGGGATCTGAAGCTTTCTTT. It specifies CSSSREGSEAFF.

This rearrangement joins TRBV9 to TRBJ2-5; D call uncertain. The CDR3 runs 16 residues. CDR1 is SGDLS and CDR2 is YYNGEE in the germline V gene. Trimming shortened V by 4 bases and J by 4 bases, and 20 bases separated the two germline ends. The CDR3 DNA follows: TGTGCCAGCAGCAGAGCCCCGATCGTCCCTACAGAGACCCAGTACTTC. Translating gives CASSRAPIVPTETQYF.

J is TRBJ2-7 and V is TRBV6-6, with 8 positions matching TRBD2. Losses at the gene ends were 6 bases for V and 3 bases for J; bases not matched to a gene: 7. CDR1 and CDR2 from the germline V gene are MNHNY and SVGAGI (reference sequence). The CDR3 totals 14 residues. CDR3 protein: CASSGSGTSYEQYF. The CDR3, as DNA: TGTGCCAGCAGCGGATCCGGGACTAGCTACGAGCAGTACTTC.